The clone carrying this T cell receptor beta chain turned up a few times. Its cognate antigen is unknown. Graves' hyperthyroidism showing no ophthalmopathy progression within 18 months was considered stable. Template material for amplifying TCR beta CDR3 regions consisted of RNA transcripts. TCR CDR3 regions were first amplified by RT-PCR with HTBI primers. TCRdb independently ran MiXCR on the multiplex PCR reads; one entry per CDR3 protein. The sample records about 590,000 distinct CDR3 sequences, 15% to 18% being singletons. Trimming left V 2 bases short and J 8 bases short, with 11 bases between. The length of the CDR3 is 13 residues. Looked up from germline, CDR1 is LGHNA and CDR2 is YSLEER. These data originate in a study of T cells in Graves' hyperthyroidism and ophthalmopathy. Study findings and constraints: Ophthalmopathy was identified by the model a median around 6 months ahead of onset.

The origin of this receptor is a woman aged 30 to 39 with Graves' hyperthyroidism. The sample comprised blood. This rearrangement joins TRBV4-3 to TRBJ2-3; perhaps TRBD2 as D (6 bases). CDR3 sequence: CASSQRLGGTQYF. As DNA, the CDR3 is TGCGCCAGCAGCCAACGACTAGGTGGTACGCAGTATTTT.